This T cell receptor beta chain is drawn from a study of blood T cell repertoires in COVID-19. Study overall: Material from acute and convalescent COVID-19 was sourced from the United States, Italy and Spain. T cells, B-cell-depleted T cells, or PBMCs provided the cDNA or gDNA that served as material.

Followed over time, Seattle patients had been enrolled while infection was active. The CDR3 totals 16 residues. CDR1 MNHEY and CDR2 SMNVEV come from the germline V gene (reference sequence). Trimming took off 6 bases at V and 2 bases at J, with 16 bases between the two ends. Original analysis: Quantification of nucleated cells was approximated via reference gene primer amplification. TCRdb keeps only in-frame clones here, not all; method: immunoSEQ multiplex PCR. That table supplies the V and J calls and clone size; D and trimming were determined from the DNA. The profile shows a few hundred thousand clones, around 90% of them singletons.

This chain connects TRBV27 to TRBJ2-2, with D maybe TRBD2 (7 bases). The sample consisted of peripheral blood. The TCR was taken from a young man with COVID-19, enrolled during active disease. The CDR3 sequence: CASRSGGTRNTGELFF. The CDR3 DNA reads TGTGCCAGCAGATCGGGGGGCACCAGAAACACCGGGGAGCTGTTTTTT.